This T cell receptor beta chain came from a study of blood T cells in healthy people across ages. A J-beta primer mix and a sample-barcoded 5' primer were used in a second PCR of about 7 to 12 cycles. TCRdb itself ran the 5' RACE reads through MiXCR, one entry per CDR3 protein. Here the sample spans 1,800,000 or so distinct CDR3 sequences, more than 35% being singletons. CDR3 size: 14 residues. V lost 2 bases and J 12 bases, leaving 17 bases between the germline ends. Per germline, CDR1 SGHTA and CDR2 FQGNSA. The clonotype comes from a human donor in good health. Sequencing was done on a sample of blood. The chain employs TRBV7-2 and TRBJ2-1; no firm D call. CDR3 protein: CASSLIGSTLGQFF. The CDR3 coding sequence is TGTGCCAGCAGCTTAATAGGATCCACACTCGGGCAGTTCTTC.